The subject of this entry is one T cell receptor beta chain. This CDR3 is built from 14 residues. The germline V and J ends were trimmed by 7 bases and 2 bases, with 15 bases remaining between them. Looked up from germline, CDR1 is MNHNY and CDR2 is SVGAGI (reference sequence). TCRdb keeps only in-frame clones here, not all; method: immunoSEQ multiplex PCR. The sample yields around 95,000 clones, around 89% seen once. The data belong to a study of OX40 agonist ivuxolimab in advanced cancers. This rearrangement joins TRBV6-6 to TRBJ2-7; D is perhaps TRBD1 (6 bases). The starting material was CD4+ or CD8+ T cells sorted from blood, obtained in a trial of the OX40 agonist ivuxolimab. The receptor was derived from an adult with an advanced solid tumor such as melanoma, head and neck, liver or kidney cancer. CDR3 nucleotide sequence: TGTGCCAGCACTTTGGACAGCACGGCCTACGAGCAGTACTTC. Protein product: CASTLDSTAYEQYF.